This T cell receptor beta chain came from a study of cytomegalovirus exposure and HLA in healthy donors. General study findings and limits: TCR beta chains numbering 164 were designated cytomegalovirus-associated.

Germline CDR1 and CDR2: MDHEN and SYDVKM. This CDR3 contains 15 residues. Trimming removed 2 bases from V and 5 bases from J, with 13 bases in between. Assay: immunoSEQ multiplex PCR; the TCRdb copy retains only in-frame clones and omits some. The sample holds a few hundred thousand clones, 88% seen once. To note about this clone: Its antigen is undetermined.

The material sequenced was PBMCs. The rearrangement uses TRBV28 and TRBJ1-5, with D maybe TRBD1 (6 bases). The clonotype comes from a woman aged 18-29 years in good health and CMV-seronegative. Here the CDR3 reads CASSLIPRGDQPQHF. In DNA, the CDR3 is TGTGCCAGCAGTTTAATTCCCAGGGGAGATCAGCCCCAGCATTTT.